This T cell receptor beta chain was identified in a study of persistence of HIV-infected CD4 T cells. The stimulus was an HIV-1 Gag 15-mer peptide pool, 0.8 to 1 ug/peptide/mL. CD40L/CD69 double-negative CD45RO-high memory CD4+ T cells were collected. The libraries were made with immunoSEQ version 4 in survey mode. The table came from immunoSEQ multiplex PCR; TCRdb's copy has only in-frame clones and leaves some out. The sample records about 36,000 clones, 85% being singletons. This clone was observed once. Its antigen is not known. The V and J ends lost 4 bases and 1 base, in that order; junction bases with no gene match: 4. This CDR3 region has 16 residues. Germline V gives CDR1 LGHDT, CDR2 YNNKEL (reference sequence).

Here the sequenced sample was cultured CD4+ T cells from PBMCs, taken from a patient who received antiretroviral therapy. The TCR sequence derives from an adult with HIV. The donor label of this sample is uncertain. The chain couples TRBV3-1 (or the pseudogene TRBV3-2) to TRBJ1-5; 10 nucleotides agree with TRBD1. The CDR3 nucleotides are TGTGCCAGCAGCCGAAGACAGGGGGCGAGCAATCAGCCCCAGCATTTT. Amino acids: CASSRRQGASNQPQHF.